This TCR beta chain was found in a study of blood T cell repertoires in COVID-19. The CDR3 consists of 14 residues. The V end lost 5 bases, the J end lost 2 bases, and 13 bases lay between the germline ends. Germline CDR1 is SGHTA and CDR2 is FQGNSA. Some clones are missing from TCRdb's copy, which holds only in-frame ones; the method was immunoSEQ multiplex PCR. The sample includes nearly 80,000 clones, roughly 87% seen only once; the top ten take nearly 5%. The chain is built from TRBV7-2 and TRBJ2-7; tentative D call: TRBD1 (7 bases). The TCR sequence derives from an elderly woman with active or convalescent COVID-19. Sequenced sample: peripheral blood. The CDR3 region has the DNA TGTGCCAGCAGCAACGCAGGGGGGACCTACGAGCAGTACTTC. As protein: CASSNAGGTYEQYF. The variable domain in full, completed from reference TRBV7-2 and TRBJ2-7, reads GAGVSQSPSNKVTEKGKDVELRCDPISGHTALYWYRQSLGQGLEFLIYFQGNSAPDKSGLPSDRFSAERTGGSVSTLTIQRTQQEDSAVYLCASSNAGGTYEQYFGPGTRLTVT.